This is a list of T cell receptor beta chains from one sample in a study of blood T cell repertoires in COVID-19. Produced via immunoSEQ multiplex PCR; TCRdb's table is partial and in-frame only. The data show 300,000 or so clones, more than 70% seen once. The sequencing sample was made of peripheral blood. The receptors stem from a woman aged 50 to 65 with acute or convalescent COVID-19. The CDR3 runs from the conserved cysteine through the conserved F or W. The D gene is left open where the match is weak. Some rows have no size entry. The others give once, few or many, or a class for an expanded clone.

-	TRBD1	TRBV24-1	TRBJ2-2	17	TGTGCCACCACTGGAGCGGTTGGGACAGGCTACACCGGGGAGCTGTTTTTT	CATTGAVGTGYTGELFF
-	-	TRBV18	TRBJ1-2	15	TGTGCCAGCTCACCTCCCAATGCAGGGTCCTATGGCTACACCTTC	CASSPPNAGSYGYTF
-	-	TRBV27	TRBJ2-5	14	TGTGCCAGCAGTATAACTCGCAGGGGAGAGACCCAGTACTTC	CASSITRRGETQYF
few	-	TRBV24-1	TRBJ1-2	18	TGTGCCACCAGTGATTCTACGAGGGCAGAAAATTCTAACTATGGCTACACCTTC	CATSDSTRAENSNYGYTF
-	-	TRBV6-4	TRBJ2-7	17	TGTGCCAGCAGTGTAAGGGGGTTAAGGCAGGGCCCCCACGAGCAGTACTTC	CASSVRGLRQGPHEQYF
-	-	TRBV24-1	TRBJ1-2	14	TGTGCCGCTGGCCCCAGTTCCGATAACTATGGCTACACCTTC	CAAGPSSDNYGYTF
-	-	TRBV6-5	TRBJ1-2	14	TGTGCCAGCAGTTACTCTCAGGATACTTATGGCTACACCTTC	CASSYSQDTYGYTF
-	TRBD2	TRBV5-1	TRBJ2-1	20	TGCGCCAGCAGCTACCCGTGGGCGGGGGGCACCGGTTCCCCCTACAATGAGCAGTTCTTC	CASSYPWAGGTGSPYNEQFF
many	-	TRBV4-2	TRBJ1-3	15	TGTGCCAGCAGCCCGACAGGCGTCTCTGGAAACACCATATATTTT	CASSPTGVSGNTIYF
-	-	TRBV28	TRBJ2-3	20	TGTGCCAGCAGCCTGGGGGGACTCCGGGTTCGTGTTGGGAGCACAGATACGCAGTATTTT	CASSLGGLRVRVGSTDTQYF
-	-	TRBV28	TRBJ1-1	17	TGTGCCAGCAGTTTATTAGTCATCGGCAGGGATCACACTGAAGCTTTCTTT	CASSLLVIGRDHTEAFF
once	-	TRBV27	TRBJ2-3	14	TGTGCCAGCAGTTTTGGACAGAGCACAGATACGCAGTATTTT	CASSFGQSTDTQYF
-	-	TRBV7-2	TRBJ2-1	15	TGTGCCAGCAGCTTAAACCCGCAGTTCTACAATGAGCAGTTCTTC	CASSLNPQFYNEQFF
-	-	TRBV28	TRBJ2-7	14	TGTGCCAGCGGTCGCTTTGGAGGGAGCTACGAGCAGTACTTC	CASGRFGGSYEQYF
-	TRBD2	TRBV9	TRBJ2-7	17	TGTGCCAGCAGCGTAGAGGCTAGCGGGAGATATCGGTCCGAGCAGTACTTC	CASSVEASGRYRSEQYF
-	-	TRBV7-2	TRBJ1-5	13	TGTGCCAGCAGCGTTGGGCCGAGTTGGCCCCAGCATTTT	CASSVGPSWPQHF
-	TRBD1	TRBV28	TRBJ1-4	15	TGTGCCAGCAGTACTTACGGGACAGGGCTCGAAAAACTGTTTTTT	CASSTYGTGLEKLFF
few	TRBD1	TRBV2	TRBJ2-1	14	TGTGCCAGCAGTGAAGACAGGGGGTTTAATGAGCAGTTCTTC	CASSEDRGFNEQFF
-	-	TRBV2	TRBJ2-7	14	TGTGCCTGTATTGGACTACCGTTATCCTACGAGCAGTACTTC	CACIGLPLSYEQYF
-	-	TRBV27	TRBJ2-1	13	TGTGCCAGCAGTTTATTAGGGGGGGCCGGGCAGTTCTTC	CASSLLGGAGQFF
-	-	TRBV7-8	TRBJ2-1	15	TGTGCCAGCAGCCGACCTGAGAGCTCCTACAATGAGCAGTTCTTC	CASSRPESSYNEQFF
-	TRBD1	TRBV6-5	TRBJ1-6	13	TGTGCCAGCGGACAGGGTCAAAATTCACCCCTCCACTTT	CASGQGQNSPLHF
-	TRBD2	TRBV6-2/TRBV6-3	TRBJ2-6	18	TGTGCCAGCAGTTACTGGGGAGGGCTCGAGCCTGGGGCCAACGTCCTGACTTTC	CASSYWGGLEPGANVLTF
-	TRBD2	TRBV2	TRBJ2-1	15	TGTGCCAGCAGTGAAGGACTAGCGGGGTACAATGAGCAGTTCTTC	CASSEGLAGYNEQFF
-	TRBD2	TRBV24-1	TRBJ2-2	16	TGTGCCACCAGTGGACGCGGGAGGGCCCGGACCGGGGAGCTGTTTTTT	CATSGRGRARTGELFF
-	TRBD1	TRBV6-2/TRBV6-3	TRBJ2-2	16	TGTGCCAGCAGTTCCAGGGACAGGGGGTACACCGGGGAGCTGTTTTTT	CASSSRDRGYTGELFF
once	TRBD1	TRBV11-2	TRBJ2-7	15	TGTGCCAGCAGCCCAAGGGGGCTAAGCTCCTACGAGCAGTACTTC	CASSPRGLSSYEQYF
-	TRBD2	TRBV27	TRBJ2-5	17	TGTGCCAGCAGTTTATACAGGACTAGCGGGAAACAAGAGACCCAGTACTTC	CASSLYRTSGKQETQYF
-	-	TRBV7-8	TRBJ2-7	14	TGTGCCAGCAGCTTAGTTAGCGAGAACTACGAGCAGTACTTC	CASSLVSENYEQYF
-	TRBD1	TRBV7-3	TRBJ2-1	14	TGTGCCAGCAGCTTACCTGGACAGGGTCAAGAGCAGTTCTTC	CASSLPGQGQEQFF
-	-	TRBV27	TRBJ2-5	15	TGTGCCAGCAGTGCGACCTGGACTGGACAAGAGACCCAGTACTTC	CASSATWTGQETQYF
-	TRBD1	TRBV29-1	TRBJ1-4	15	TGCAGCGTTGAGCCCTCGGGACAGGGGAATGAAAAACTGTTTTTT	CSVEPSGQGNEKLFF
-	-	TRBV18	TRBJ1-1	13	TGTGCCAGCTCACCCGGACTCCCCAAAGAAGCTTTCTTT	CASSPGLPKEAFF
-	-	TRBV5-1	TRBJ1-4	16	TGCGCCAGCAGTCTGGGGGCGAGGACAACTAATGAAAAACTGTTTTTT	CASSLGARTTNEKLFF
-	-	TRBV20-1	TRBJ2-5	12	TGCAGTGCTAGTGCCTACCAAGAGACCCAGTACTTC	CSASAYQETQYF
-	-	TRBV5-1	TRBJ1-4	15	TGCGCCAGCAGCTTGGCGCAGGGAACTAATGAAAAACTGTTTTTT	CASSLAQGTNEKLFF
-	-	TRBV5-1	TRBJ2-3	14	TGCGCCAGCAGCTTGGGACGCGTGGAGGATACGCAGTATTTT	CASSLGRVEDTQYF
-	TRBD2	TRBV30	TRBJ2-3	15	TGTGCCTGGAGTTTGGGAGGGAGTAGGGCAGATACGCAGTATTTT	CAWSLGGSRADTQYF
-	-	TRBV5-5	TRBJ1-3	14	TGTGCCAGCAGCTCCCCGGTATCTGGAAACACCATATATTTT	CASSSPVSGNTIYF
-	TRBD1	TRBV30	TRBJ1-2	16	TGTGCCTGGAGTGTACTTAGGGCAGGGGGCGGGTATGGCTACACCTTC	CAWSVLRAGGGYGYTF
-	-	TRBV5-1	TRBJ1-2	13	TGCGCCAGCAGCTTGGACAGGGCGTATGGCTACACCTTC	CASSLDRAYGYTF
once	-	TRBV27	TRBJ1-2	15	TGTGCCAGCAGTCCCCTGGGGGGGCGCAACTATGGCTACACCTTC	CASSPLGGRNYGYTF
-	TRBD1	TRBV9	TRBJ1-6	16	TGTGCCAGCAGCCCCCGATCGACAGGGCTACGATCACCCCTCCACTTT	CASSPRSTGLRSPLHF